This passage covers 7 T cell receptor beta chains from one sample sequenced in a study of shared clonotypes between healthy human individuals (dated by TCRdb to about 2020). CD8 naive samples were obtained by positive selection for CCR7 among CD45RO-negative cells, yielding a CD45RA+CCR7+ population from which TemRA cells were excluded. The library came from the immunoSEQ multiplex PCR assay. In its TCRdb copy, this immuneACCESS table keeps in-frame sequences only and misses some clones. Where compared with another copy, unresolved V genes explain less than half of these, and the others have no known cause. Present in this sample are some 600,000 clones, approximately 96% of which were seen just once. Clones ranked in the top ten supply about 0.11% of the sample. The material sequenced was naive CD8+ T cells sorted from blood. What the cell subset or site label conveys for this sample: CD45RA+CCR7+. Every receptor here comes from a young woman in good health.

The CDR3 protein is CASRHSSFYEQYF. As DNA, the CDR3 is TGTGCCAGCAGGCACAGTAGTTTTTACGAGCAGTACTTC. The J gene is TRBJ2-7, the V gene TRBV2; D unclear. The CDR3 runs to 13 residues. V lost 6 bases, J lost 4 bases, and 13 bases lay in between. CDR1 SNHLY and CDR2 FYNNEI come from the germline V gene.

V gene TRBV29-1 combines with J gene TRBJ1-2, with D possibly being TRBD1 (5 bases). With 2 bases removed from V and 2 bases from J, the gap between germline ends came to 9 bases. Germline assignment: CDR1 SQVTM and CDR2 ANQGSEA. This CDR3 is built from 13 residues. Here the CDR3 DNA reads TGCAGCGTTGAATCTGGGGGAAACTATGGCTACACCTTC. Encoded protein: CSVESGGNYGYTF. Using reference TRBV29-1 and TRBJ1-2 for the parts outside the CDR3, the full variable domain is SAVISQKPSRDICQRGTSLTIQCQVDSQVTMMFWYRQQPGQSLTLIATANQGSEATYESGFVIDKFPISRPNLTFSTLTVSNMSPEDSSIYLCSVESGGNYGYTFGSGTRLTVV.

CDR3 coding DNA: TGTGCCAGCAGCCCCATTATGGTGGATACGCAGTATTTT. Its translation is CASSPIMVDTQYF. V and J are TRBV7-2 and TRBJ2-3; no firm D call. This CDR3 spans 13 amino acids. V was shortened by 5 bases and J by 6 bases, with 12 bases between the two germline ends. Germline lookup yields CDR1 SGHTA and CDR2 FQGNSA. Complete variable domain (other parts from reference TRBV7-2 and TRBJ2-3): GAGVSQSPSNKVTEKGKDVELRCDPISGHTALYWYRQSLGQGLEFLIYFQGNSAPDKSGLPSDRFSAERTGGSVSTLTIQRTQQEDSAVYLCASSPIMVDTQYFGPGTRLTVL.

In this sample, this clone turned up once. The chain links TRBV9 to TRBJ1-1, with no clear D. Looked up from germline, CDR1 is SGDLS and CDR2 is YYNGEE. V lost 3 bases to trimming and J lost 3 bases, with 9 bases between them. This CDR3 contains 13 residues. The CDR3 bases are TGTGCCAGCAGCGGCCTCCGGGACACTGAAGCTTTCTTT. The encoded protein is CASSGLRDTEAFF.

This chain links TRBV10-3 with TRBJ2-3; unclear D gene. Deletions cut 7 bases from V and 6 bases from J, with 8 bases between. Germline V gene lookup returns CDR1 ENHRY and CDR2 SYGVKD. This CDR3 contains 11 residues. The CDR3 here is CAIKASDTQYF. The DNA of the CDR3 is TGTGCCATCAAGGCGTCGGATACGCAGTATTTT.

The chain recombines TRBV7-9 with TRBJ2-5; D is perhaps TRBD2 (5 bases). This CDR3 is 14 amino acids long. With 1 base removed from V and 2 bases from J, the gap between germline ends came to 8 bases. CDR1 and CDR2 from the germline V gene are SEHNR and FQNEAQ (reference sequence). The CDR3 bases are TGTGCCAGCAGCTTAGTGACTATTCAAGAGACCCAGTACTTC. Encoded protein: CASSLVTIQETQYF.

The rearrangement links TRBV25-1 to TRBJ2-1; possibly TRBD2 for D (6 bases). V was shortened by 8 bases and J by 3 bases, with 11 bases between the two germline ends. The germline V gene encodes CDR1 MGHDK and CDR2 SYGVNS. This CDR3 contains 13 residues. The CDR3 DNA follows: TGTGCCAGCTCGGAGGGCTTCTACAATGAGCAGTTCTTC. As protein: CASSEGFYNEQFF.